This TCR beta chain originates from a study of blood T cell repertoires in COVID-19. Some clones are missing from TCRdb's copy, which holds only in-frame ones; the method was immunoSEQ multiplex PCR. The sample consists of fewer than 500,000 clones, approximately 89% of them appearing once. Participants were aged 18 to 89 years from more than 20 US areas. Grouping used clinical history reported by participants in a survey and questionnaire. The V end was cut by 2 bases, the J end by 3 bases, with 8 bases between. Germline V gives CDR1 SGHRS, CDR2 YFSETQ. The CDR3 sequence is 14 residues long. This receptor was obtained from a man younger than 45 who had recovered from COVID-19. The chain employs TRBV5-1 and TRBJ1-4; D unresolved. The sequenced sample was PBMCs or T cells enriched from blood (not recorded which). CDR3 coding DNA: TGCGCCAGCAGCTTAGGAGTGCCTAATGAAAAACTGTTTTTT. Its protein product is CASSLGVPNEKLFF.